These T cell receptor beta chains were read from a single sample in a study of T cell responses to AZD1222 COVID-19 vaccine. Profiling relied on immunoSEQ multiplex PCR, and the TCRdb table lists in-frame clones only, not all of them. In the table there are about 140,000 clones, 90% to 95% of which are singletons. The source was peripheral blood, collected on day 0 of AZD1222 vaccination. All receptors derive from an adult in good health. Each CDR3 is given with its conserved first and last residue. The D gene is left open where the match is weak.

DNA: TGTGCCAGCAGTTCCGAAGACACAAACAATGAGCAGTTCTTC
CDR3: CASSSEDTNNEQFF
J: TRBJ2-1
D: NA
V: TRBV6-5

DNA: TGTGCCAGCAGCCAATCACAGGGCTACGAGCAGTACTTC
CDR3: CASSQSQGYEQYF
J: TRBJ2-7
D: NA
V: TRBV4-2

DNA: TGTGCCAGCAGTTTGGCCGTTGGGACTGAAGCTTTCTTT
CDR3: CASSLAVGTEAFF
J: TRBJ1-1
D: NA
V: TRBV12-3/TRBV12-4

DNA: TGTGCCAGCAGCTTGGGTTCAGGGGCTGGAAACACCATATATTTT
CDR3: CASSLGSGAGNTIYF
J: TRBJ1-3
D: NA
V: TRBV5-4

DNA: TGTGCCAGCAGTTTATCGGCCGCAGGCTCCTACGAGCAGTACTTC
CDR3: CASSLSAAGSYEQYF
J: TRBJ2-7
D: NA
V: TRBV27

DNA: TGTGCCAGCAGTTCGGGACACCCTTTTGAGCAGTACTTC
CDR3: CASSSGHPFEQYF
J: TRBJ2-7
D: NA
V: TRBV28

DNA: TGTGCCAGCAGTTCCCGCCCGAACACTGAAGCTTTCTTT
CDR3: CASSSRPNTEAFF
J: TRBJ1-1
D: NA
V: TRBV6-5

DNA: TGTGCTAGTGGTTTTGGACTAGCGGGGAATGAGCAGTTCTTC
CDR3: CASGFGLAGNEQFF
J: TRBJ2-1
D: TRBD2
V: TRBV12-5

DNA: TGTGCCAGCAGTCTCTTATTTGAGCAGTACTTC
CDR3: CASSLLFEQYF
J: TRBJ2-7
D: NA
V: TRBV28

DNA: TGTGCCAGCAGTGCCCGGCAGGGGCTCTCCTACGAGCAGTACTTC
CDR3: CASSARQGLSYEQYF
J: TRBJ2-7
D: NA
V: TRBV25-1

DNA: TGTGCCAGCAGCCTCATGGGGGAGACCCAGTACTTC
CDR3: CASSLMGETQYF
J: TRBJ2-5
D: NA
V: TRBV9

DNA: TGTGCCAGCAGCTTGGGGCGGGTGACCAGCTACCACGAGCAGTACTTC
CDR3: CASSLGRVTSYHEQYF
J: TRBJ2-7
D: NA
V: TRBV5-6

DNA: TGTGCCAGCAGTTTAGGCATCCGGAACACTGAAGCTTTCTTT
CDR3: CASSLGIRNTEAFF
J: TRBJ1-1
D: NA
V: TRBV28

DNA: TGCGCCAGCAGCTTGGCTGGGGTGGGCACTGAAGCTTTCTTT
CDR3: CASSLAGVGTEAFF
J: TRBJ1-1
D: NA
V: TRBV5-1

DNA: TGTGCCAGCAGCTCCGGGACACGGAACACTGAAGCTTTCTTT
CDR3: CASSSGTRNTEAFF
J: TRBJ1-1
D: NA
V: TRBV11-3

DNA: TGTGCCAGCAGCTTAGAGGGCGATACGCAGTATTTT
CDR3: CASSLEGDTQYF
J: TRBJ2-3
D: NA
V: TRBV7-8

DNA: TGCGCCAGCAGCTTGCTCTTAGGGACTAACTATGGCTACACCTTC
CDR3: CASSLLLGTNYGYTF
J: TRBJ1-2
D: NA
V: TRBV5-1

DNA: TGTGCCAGCAGTTACCCCGGCGACACGAAACGCGATACGCAGTATTTT
CDR3: CASSYPGDTKRDTQYF
J: TRBJ2-3
D: NA
V: TRBV6-5

DNA: TGTGCCAGCAGCTTACGGTCCTGGGACCGGGACTATTTTTCAGATACGCAGTATTTT
CDR3: CASSLRSWDRDYFSDTQYF
J: TRBJ2-3
D: TRBD2
V: TRBV11-2

DNA: TGTGCCAGCAGTCCATACGACACTTTCCCAGGCCCCCAGCATTTT
CDR3: CASSPYDTFPGPQHF
J: TRBJ1-5
D: NA
V: TRBV2

DNA: TGTGCCAGCAGACCGGGACAGGGCAGGACCGGGGAGCTGTTTTTT
CDR3: CASRPGQGRTGELFF
J: TRBJ2-2
D: TRBD1
V: TRBV19

DNA: TGTGCCACCAGCAGAGATCCGGGACCAGGCTACGAGCAGTACTTC
CDR3: CATSRDPGPGYEQYF
J: TRBJ2-7
D: NA
V: TRBV15

DNA: TGTGCCAGTAGTACTGCCCGGGACAGATCCACCGGGGAGCTGTTTTTT
CDR3: CASSTARDRSTGELFF
J: TRBJ2-2
D: TRBD1
V: TRBV19

DNA: TGTGCCAGCAGTTCCCCCGCGAGCGAGCAGTACTTC
CDR3: CASSSPASEQYF
J: TRBJ2-7
D: NA
V: TRBV12-3/TRBV12-4

DNA: TGCGCCAGCAGCCCCGGACAGGGGGTGGAGCACACTGAAGCTTTCTTT
CDR3: CASSPGQGVEHTEAFF
J: TRBJ1-1
D: TRBD1
V: TRBV4-3

DNA: TGTGCCAGCAGTCCCGGACGGGGACAGCCAGGGGAGCAGTACTTC
CDR3: CASSPGRGQPGEQYF
J: TRBJ2-7
D: TRBD1
V: TRBV27

DNA: TGTGCCAGCAGCTTAGCCCCTAAGTTAGGAAACACCATATATTTT
CDR3: CASSLAPKLGNTIYF
J: TRBJ1-3
D: NA
V: TRBV7-2

DNA: TGTGCCATCAGTGATCGCCCGGGGACAAGCCTGAATACTGAAGCTTTCTTT
CDR3: CAISDRPGTSLNTEAFF
J: TRBJ1-1
D: NA
V: TRBV10-3

DNA: TGTGCCAGTAGTATCGTGACCGCTATGTATGGGCCCCAGCATTTT
CDR3: CASSIVTAMYGPQHF
J: TRBJ1-5
D: NA
V: TRBV19

DNA: TGCGCCAGCAGTGAGTCGGGACAGGGCCCCGAAGCTTTCTTT
CDR3: CASSESGQGPEAFF
J: TRBJ1-1
D: TRBD1
V: TRBV10-1

DNA: TGTGCCAGCAGCTCCAGGAAGGCGCGGGGAAAACTGTTTTTT
CDR3: CASSSRKARGKLFF
J: TRBJ1-4
D: NA
V: TRBV5-4

DNA: TGTGCCAGCAGCTTACCCCCTGGGCACAATGAGCAGTTCTTC
CDR3: CASSLPPGHNEQFF
J: TRBJ2-1
D: NA
V: TRBV7-2

DNA: TGTGCCAGTAGTCCGGGGGGCGCCGGGTGGGGCAGAAAAAGCACCGGGGAGCTGTTTTTT
CDR3: CASSPGGAGWGRKSTGELFF
J: TRBJ2-2
D: NA
V: TRBV19